These 13 T cell receptor beta chains originate from one sample sequenced in a study of PD-1 blockade in classical Hodgkin lymphoma. Time point meaning: cycle 4 day 1 (C4D1), after less than seven weeks of nivolumab. In every patient, relapse followed autologous stem cell transplantation, while exposure to brentuximab vedotin differed. CD4+ T cells were purified from thawed PBMCs by magnetic negative selection. The protocol was immunoSEQ multiplex PCR, while the TCRdb copy is restricted to in-frame clones and leaves out a portion. The repertoire has tens of thousands of clones, roughly four fifths of them found once; the top ten carry approximately 0.81%. The specimen was CD4+ T cells from blood, collected before the fourth cycle of nivolumab. The receptors come from a human donor with classical Hodgkin lymphoma.

As regards this clone: One end of the junction is discordant with germline, which a read error may explain. J is TRBJ1-5 and V is TRBV7-2; 12 bases agree with TRBD1. In germline, CDR1 is SGHTA, CDR2 FQGNSA. This CDR3 region has 15 residues. The chain's CDR3 is CASSPGNTGTGGWYF. The CDR3 DNA follows: TGTGCCAGCAGCCCAGGGAACACCGGGACAGGGGGCTGGTATTTT.

This rearrangement joins TRBV5-5 to TRBJ1-1, with TRBD1 identical over 9 bases. Germline CDR1 reads SGHKS; CDR2 reads YYEKEE (reference sequence). V shed 0 bases and J 1 base; nucleotides not matched to a gene: 4. The CDR3 contains 16 residues. CDR3 protein: CASSLGSGQGNTEAFF. The CDR3 nucleotides read TGTGCCAGCAGCTTGGGGTCGGGACAGGGGAACACTGAAGCTTTCTTT.

The CDR3 loop reads CASTDLTGAGTEAFF. CDR3 DNA sequence: TGTGCCAGTACTGATTTGACGGGGGCAGGCACTGAAGCTTTCTTT. J is TRBJ1-1 and V is TRBV19; possibly TRBD1 for D (6 bases). The germline V gene encodes CDR1 LNHDA and CDR2 SQIVND (reference sequence). The CDR3 runs 15 residues. Deletions cut 7 bases from V and 4 bases from J, with 19 bases between.

This clone turned up a few times. The CDR3 DNA sequence: TGTGCCAGCAGCTTGCTGCCTACCCAGGCTTCACCCCTCCACTTT. This sequence encodes CASSLLPTQASPLHF. The chain couples TRBV7-7 to TRBJ1-6; D not certain. CDR3 length: 15 residues. V was clipped by 3 bases and J by 9 bases, with 15 bases between them. Per germline, CDR1 SSHAT and CDR2 FNYEAQ (reference sequence).

This chain uses TRBV19 with TRBJ2-3, with 8 bases lining up with TRBD1. Trimming removed 3 bases from V and 6 bases from J; junction bases left unmatched: 2. The germline V gene encodes CDR1 LNHDA and CDR2 SQIVND (reference sequence). The CDR3 runs to 13 residues. CDR3 nucleotides: TGTGCCAGTAGTATTCGGACAGGGGATACGCAGTATTTT. Translation: CASSIRTGDTQYF.

J is TRBJ2-7 and V is TRBV11-3; the D is unclear. CDR3 length equals 14 residues. V was shortened by 4 bases and J by 2 bases, with 12 bases between the two germline ends. CDR1 is SGHNT, CDR2 YENEEA, per germline. For the CDR3, the DNA is TGTGCCAGCAGCTCCCGGGCAGTTCCCTACGAGCAGTACTTC. Its translation is CASSSRAVPYEQYF.

V is TRBV7-9 and J is TRBJ1-2; D is undetermined. This CDR3 has 12 amino acids. The germline V gene has CDR1 SEHNR and CDR2 FQNEAQ (reference sequence). V lost 2 bases to trimming and J lost 8 bases, with 9 bases between them. The CDR3 sequence: CASSLMGEGYTF. In DNA form, the CDR3 reads TGTGCCAGCAGCTTAATGGGTGAGGGCTACACCTTC.

The chain uses TRBV6-1 and TRBJ1-5, with no clear D. This CDR3 contains 15 residues. Trimming stripped 3 bases from V and 3 bases from J, with 12 bases between. Germline values: CDR1 MNHNS, CDR2 SASEGT. CDR3 sequence reads: CASSEGGNHNQPQHF. The CDR3 DNA reads TGTGCCAGCAGTGAGGGAGGTAATCACAATCAGCCCCAGCATTTT.

The chain recombines TRBV5-5 with TRBJ2-5; D possibly corresponds to TRBD2 (7 bases). The CDR3 extends over 14 amino acids. With 1 base removed from V and 5 bases from J, the gap between germline ends came to 12 bases. Germline CDR1 and CDR2: SGHKS and YYEKEE (reference sequence). The CDR3 DNA sequence: TGTGCCAGCAGCTTGAACGGGGGGCCGGAGACCCAGTACTTC. Encoded protein: CASSLNGGPETQYF. Full variable domain (remainder filled in from reference TRBV5-5 and TRBJ2-5): DAGVTQSPTHLIKTRGQQVTLRCSPISGHKSVSWYQQVLGQGPQFIFQYYEKEERGRGNFPDRFSARQFPNYSSELNVNALLLGDSALYLCASSLNGGPETQYFGPGTRLLVL.

This rearrangement joins TRBV6-6 to TRBJ1-4; TRBD1 is a possible D gene (5 bases). Germline loops: CDR1 MNHNY, CDR2 SVGAGI (reference sequence). This CDR3 region has 15 residues. Trimming removed 0 bases at V and 3 bases at J, with 8 bases between. CDR3 bases: TGTGCCAGCAGTTACTCAGGGGAGGCTAATGAAAAACTGTTTTTT. As protein: CASSYSGEANEKLFF.

The chain couples TRBV7-2 to TRBJ1-2; TRBD1 aligns across 9 bases. V was pared by 4 bases and J by 7 bases, with 4 bases of the junction left unmatched. The CDR3 has 13 amino acids. Germline V CDR1 and CDR2: SGHTA, FQGNSA. In nucleotides, the CDR3 is TGTGCCAGCAGCTCGCGACAGGGGGGTGGCTACACCTTC. It yields the protein CASSSRQGGGYTF.

The chain has TRBV4-3 and TRBJ2-5; 14 nucleotides align to TRBD2. The CDR3 loop spans 15 amino acids. CDR1 and CDR2 from the germline V gene are LGHNA and YSLEER. With 4 bases clipped from V and 5 bases from J, the junction kept 3 bases outside the gene matches. CDR3 sequence: CASSRLAGGRETQYF. CDR3 coding DNA: TGCGCCAGCAGCCGACTAGCGGGGGGGAGGGAGACCCAGTACTTC.

This chain links TRBV5-4 with TRBJ2-3; tentative D call: TRBD1 (6 bases). The V gene lost 0 bases and the J gene lost 2 bases, with 22 bases spanning the gap. The CDR3 is 19 amino acids. Germline CDR1 SGHNT, CDR2 YYREEE (reference sequence). In DNA, the CDR3 is TGTGCCAGCAGCTTGGATGAGGGACAAGCACTTTTATACACAGATACGCAGTATTTT. It is translated as CASSLDEGQALLYTDTQYF.